This T cell receptor beta chain came from a study of shared clonotypes between healthy human individuals. TCRdb keeps only in-frame clones here, not all; method: immunoSEQ multiplex PCR. The sample shows around 2.5 million clones, roughly 93% of them seen only once. CDR3 size: 17 residues. CDR1 and CDR2 from the germline V gene are SGHTA and FQGNSA. Trimming shortened V by 1 base and J by 2 bases, and 15 bases separated the two germline ends. Splitting the CD4+ cells yielded a CD45RA+ naive subset and a CD45RA-negative memory subset. This chain links TRBV7-2 with TRBJ2-1, with unresolved D. The specimen was naive CD4+ T cells from PBMCs. Subset defined: CD45RA+ positively selected. This receptor was identified in a man between 18 and 29 years old in good health. Some clones in this sample may be carry-over from other donors' samples. The CDR3 here is CASSLVSTVLTYNEQFF. The DNA of the CDR3 is TGTGCCAGCAGCTTAGTGTCGACGGTTCTTACCTACAATGAGCAGTTCTTC.